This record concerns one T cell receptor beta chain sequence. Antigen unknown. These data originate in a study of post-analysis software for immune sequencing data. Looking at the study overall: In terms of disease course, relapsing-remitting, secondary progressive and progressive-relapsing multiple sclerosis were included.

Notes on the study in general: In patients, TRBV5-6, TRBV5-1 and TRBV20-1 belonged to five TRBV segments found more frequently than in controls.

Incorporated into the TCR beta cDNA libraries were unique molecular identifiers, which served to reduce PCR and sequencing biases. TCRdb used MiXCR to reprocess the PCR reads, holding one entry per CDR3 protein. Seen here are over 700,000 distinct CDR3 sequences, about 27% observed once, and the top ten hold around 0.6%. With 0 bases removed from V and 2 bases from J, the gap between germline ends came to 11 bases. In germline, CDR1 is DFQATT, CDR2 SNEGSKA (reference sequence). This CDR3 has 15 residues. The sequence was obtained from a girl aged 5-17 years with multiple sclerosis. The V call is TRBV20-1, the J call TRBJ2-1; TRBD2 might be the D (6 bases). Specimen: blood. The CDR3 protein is CSARDFPGAYNEQFF. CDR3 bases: TGCAGTGCTAGAGACTTCCCGGGGGCCTACAATGAGCAGTTCTTC.